Included here is one T cell receptor (beta chain) sequence, with context. As processed by the authors: Counts of nucleated cells, estimated from reference gene primer amplification, were obtained. Some clones are missing from TCRdb's copy, which holds only in-frame ones; the method was immunoSEQ multiplex PCR. D and trimming come from the DNA, and the V and J calls and clone size come from that table. The table includes approximately 270,000 clones, approximately 85% detected once. This CDR3 has 13 residues. The germline V and J ends were trimmed by 3 bases and 6 bases, with 12 bases remaining between them. Germline lookup yields CDR1 LGHDT and CDR2 YNNKEL (reference sequence). The record originates from a study of blood T cell repertoires in COVID-19.

The sequence was collected from a woman in her 70s with acute or convalescent COVID-19. Sequencing input: peripheral blood. The chain employs TRBV3-1 (or the pseudogene TRBV3-2) and TRBJ2-7; no clear D gene. CDR3 bases: TGTGCCAGCAGCCACCTTAATTTGCGCGAGCAGTACTTC. It codes for CASSHLNLREQYF.